The next 31 T cell receptor beta chains were all read from a single sample in a study of cytomegalovirus exposure and HLA in healthy donors. This PCR relied on a set of 60 Vbeta primers and 13 Jbeta primers. Profiled with immunoSEQ multiplex PCR; TCRdb holds only in-frame clones, not every one. Of roughly 150,000 clones listed, around 73% are singletons. Sequencing used PBMCs. These receptors came from a male donor in good health and CMV-seronegative.

This clone is a singleton in its sample. The chain recombines TRBV5-1 with TRBJ2-7; 13 nucleotides match TRBD2. Germline CDR1 reads SGHRS; CDR2 reads YFSETQ. The V gene end was trimmed by 4 bases and the J gene end by 4 bases; junction bases not matched to a gene: 8. The CDR3 is 16 amino acids. CDR3 DNA sequence: TGCGCCAGCAGCCCGGGACTAGCGGGACTCAAATACGAGCAGTACTTC. The encoded protein is CASSPGLAGLKYEQYF.

V and J are TRBV9 and TRBJ1-2, with 8 bases identical to TRBD1. Germline loops: CDR1 SGDLS, CDR2 YYNGEE. Trimming took 7 bases from V and 6 from J; bases not matched to a gene: 5. This CDR3 contains 12 residues. The CDR3 sequence: CASSDRADGYTF. The CDR3 bases are TGTGCCAGCTCGGACAGGGCGGATGGCTACACCTTC.

This clone was seen only once. The chain recombines TRBV9 with TRBJ1-3; 8 positions agree with TRBD1. The CDR3 sequence is 17 residues long. V lost 3 bases and J lost 1; bases outside the gene matches: 9. From germline, CDR1 is SGDLS and CDR2 YYNGEE. CDR3 coding DNA: TGTGCCAGCAGCGCACACAGGGGGAGACCGTCTGGAAACACCATATATTTT. This encodes CASSAHRGRPSGNTIYF.

This clone was detected once. V and J are TRBV9 and TRBJ2-3, with D perhaps TRBD2 (5 bases). The CDR3 is made up of 16 amino acids. The germline V gene encodes CDR1 SGDLS and CDR2 YYNGEE. V was pared by 3 bases and J by 2 bases, with 16 bases between. CDR3 nucleotides: TGTGCCAGCAGCGACGGTTCGTGGAGGATCACAGATACGCAGTATTTT. As protein: CASSDGSWRITDTQYF.

This chain joins TRBV29-1 and TRBJ2-7; D possibly corresponds to TRBD1 (6 bases). V gave up 5 bases and J gave up 6 bases, with 14 bases separating them. Germline assignment: CDR1 SQVTM and CDR2 ANQGSEA. This CDR3 contains 12 residues. For the CDR3, the DNA is TGCAGCGTTATATCAGGGGTGGGCGAGCAGTACTTC. Amino acid sequence: CSVISGVGEQYF.

This sequence joins TRBV7-2 and TRBJ1-5; 8 bases align to TRBD1. V lost 5 bases to trimming and J lost 1 base; unmatched junction nucleotides: 4. The CDR3 runs to 15 residues. Germline V gene data show CDR1 as SGHTA and CDR2 as FQGNSA. Here the CDR3 DNA reads TGTGCCAGCAGCCCAGGACAGGGCAGCAATCAGCCCCAGCATTTT. This sequence encodes CASSPGQGSNQPQHF.

This clone was observed a few times. The chain couples TRBV25-1 to TRBJ2-7; the D gene is possibly TRBD1 (7 bases). This CDR3 is built from 15 residues. Germline lookup yields CDR1 MGHDK and CDR2 SYGVNS. Trimming removed 3 bases at V and 0 bases at J, with 12 bases between. The CDR3 region has the DNA TGTGCCAGCAGTGAGGGGCAGGGGGGCTCCTACGAGCAGTACTTC. Its protein is CASSEGQGGSYEQYF.

The rearrangement links TRBV6-1 to TRBJ2-2; 13 bases align to TRBD2. Germline values: CDR1 MNHNS, CDR2 SASEGT. J lost 1 base, V lost 4 bases, and 3 bases had no gene match. This CDR3 is built from 17 residues. CDR3 nucleotide sequence: TGTGCCAGCAGTGGGACTAGCGGGGGACTGAACACCGGGGAGCTGTTTTTT. Residues: CASSGTSGGLNTGELFF.

The DNA for the CDR3 is TGTGCCAGCAGCTTGAACTTCGGACAGGACTCCCATCGGGGCTACACCTTC. This sequence encodes CASSLNFGQDSHRGYTF. The chain combines TRBV5-8 with TRBJ1-2, with 7 bases lining up with TRBD1. The CDR3 has 17 residues. The ends lost 1 base at V and 8 bases at J; junction bases unmatched: 17. CDR1 and CDR2 from the germline V gene are SGHTS and YDEGEE.

V gene TRBV5-4 combines with J gene TRBJ2-1; D possibly corresponds to TRBD1 (6 bases). This CDR3 is built from 17 residues. Deletions cut 4 bases from V and 0 bases from J, with 17 bases between. Germline V gene lookup returns CDR1 SGHNT and CDR2 YYREEE (reference sequence). CDR3: CASSLPKTGSSYNEQFF. The DNA of the CDR3 is TGTGCCAGCAGCCTGCCTAAAACAGGGAGCTCCTACAATGAGCAGTTCTTC.

The rearrangement uses TRBV27 and TRBJ1-2, with TRBD1 as a possible D gene (6 bases). There are 13 residues in the CDR3. Trimming stripped 2 bases from V and 8 bases from J, with 12 bases between. Germline V gene lookup returns CDR1 MNHEY and CDR2 SMNVEV (reference sequence). CDR3 bases: TGTGCCAGCAGTTTAACAGGGCATCGGGGCTACACCTTC. Amino acids: CASSLTGHRGYTF.

The V and J genes are TRBV30 and TRBJ2-3, with TRBD2 matching 7 bases. The trim removed 5 bases at V and 6 bases at J, leaving 5 bases unmatched. The CDR3 is made up of 12 amino acids. Germline assignment: CDR1 GTSNPN and CDR2 SVGIG (reference sequence). The DNA of the CDR3 is TGTGCCTGGGGCGGGACTACGGATACGCAGTATTTT. It codes for CAWGGTTDTQYF.

The chain recombines TRBV6-1 with TRBJ1-2, with D unclear. V lost 6 bases to trimming and J lost 2 bases, with 13 bases between them. From germline, CDR1 is MNHNS and CDR2 SASEGT. This CDR3 is built from 14 residues. The CDR3 nucleotides read TGTGCCAGCAGATCACAGCATACGAACTATGGCTACACCTTC. Translation: CASRSQHTNYGYTF.

The chain links TRBV7-9 to TRBJ2-7; TRBD2 matches 9 bases. Germline V gene lookup returns CDR1 SEHNR and CDR2 FQNEAQ (reference sequence). CDR3 length: 14 amino acids. V trimming: 5 bases; J trimming: 6 bases; junction bases outside the gene matches: 8. In DNA, the CDR3 is TGTGCCAGCAGCCCGAAAGGCGGGGGGGGCGAGCAGTACTTC. Amino acids: CASSPKGGGGEQYF.

This chain uses TRBV14 with TRBJ1-2; weak D call: TRBD1 (6 bases). This CDR3 spans 15 amino acids. Deletions cut 4 bases from V and 8 bases from J, with 20 bases between. CDR1 SGHDN and CDR2 FVKESK come from the germline V gene. DNA for the CDR3: TGTGCCAGCAGCCCGCCACGGGGATTCCAGGGGGGCTACACCTTC. Residues: CASSPPRGFQGGYTF.

The gene calls are TRBV14 and TRBJ2-2; 8 bases are a match to TRBD1. Trimming removed 4 bases from V and 5 bases from J; junction bases left unmatched: 6. The CDR3 runs 15 residues. The germline CDR1 and CDR2 sequences are SGHDN and FVKESK. The CDR3 here is CASSPQGAQTGELFF. CDR3 nucleotides: TGTGCCAGCAGCCCCCAGGGGGCTCAGACCGGGGAGCTGTTTTTT.

V gene TRBV27 combines with J gene TRBJ1-5, with D hard to call. The CDR3 runs 13 residues. Germline V CDR1 and CDR2: MNHEY, SMNVEV (reference sequence). V was pared by 7 bases and J by 7 bases, with 14 bases between. CDR3 residues: CASTHSIGQPQHF. The CDR3 DNA sequence: TGTGCCAGCACCCACAGCATTGGACAGCCCCAGCATTTT.

V usage is TRBV5-1 and J usage is TRBJ2-3, with TRBD2 matching over 9 bases. Germline V gives CDR1 SGHRS, CDR2 YFSETQ. This CDR3 is built from 15 residues. After removal of 4 bases from V and 3 bases from J, the junction contained 6 bases not matched to a gene. In nucleotides, the CDR3 is TGCGCCAGCAGCGGCGTTAGCGGGAGTACAGATACGCAGTATTTT. It yields the protein CASSGVSGSTDTQYF. Combining the CDR3 with reference TRBV5-1 and TRBJ2-3 gives the whole variable domain KAGVTQTPRYLIKTRGQQVTLSCSPISGHRSVSWYQQTPGQGLQFLFEYFSETQRNKGNFPGRFSGRQFSNSRSEMNVSTLELGDSALYLCASSGVSGSTDTQYFGPGTRLTVL.

This clone has just a few counts. The chain links TRBV18 to TRBJ1-2; a weak D match, TRBD1 (6 bases). The germline V gene has CDR1 KGHSH and CDR2 LQKENI. CDR3 length: 15 amino acids. The V end was cut by 0 bases, the J end by 6 bases, with 14 bases between. CDR3 bases: TGTGCCAGCTCACCACCCCACAGGGACACTGATGGCTACACCTTC. This gives the protein CASSPPHRDTDGYTF. Using reference TRBV18 and TRBJ1-2 for the parts outside the CDR3, the full variable domain is NAGVMQNPRHLVRRRGQEARLRCSPMKGHSHVYWYRQLPEEGLKFMVYLQKENIIDESGMPKERFSAEFPKEGPSILRIQQVVRGDSAAYFCASSPPHRDTDGYTFGSGTRLTVV.

This clone was counted once. Within the sample, other DNA sequences also encode this same CDR3. The chain is built from TRBV7-2 and TRBJ2-7, with a weak D call TRBD1 (5 bases). CDR1 is SGHTA, CDR2 FQGNSA, per germline. This CDR3 spans 15 amino acids. V dropped 1 base and J dropped 0 bases, with 10 bases sitting between them. Here the CDR3 DNA reads TGTGCCAGCAGCTTAGTGCAGGGAAGCTCCTACGAGCAGTACTTC. It codes for CASSLVQGSSYEQYF. Filled out from reference TRBV7-2 and TRBJ2-7, the complete variable domain reads GAGVSQSPSNKVTEKGKDVELRCDPISGHTALYWYRQSLGQGLEFLIYFQGNSAPDKSGLPSDRFSAERTGGSVSTLTIQRTQQEDSAVYLCASSLVQGSSYEQYFGPGTRLTVT.

The rearrangement links TRBV11-2 to TRBJ2-5; possible D gene TRBD2, 6 bases. This CDR3 has 15 amino acids. Germline lookup yields CDR1 SGHAT and CDR2 FQNNGV. The germline V and J ends were trimmed by 1 base and 2 bases, with 11 bases remaining between them. CDR3 residues: CASSLGTGAQETQYF. CDR3 in DNA: TGTGCCAGCAGCTTAGGTACGGGAGCGCAAGAGACCCAGTACTTC.

The chain links TRBV9 to TRBJ1-2; D possibly corresponds to TRBD1 (5 bases). Germline values: CDR1 SGDLS, CDR2 YYNGEE. CDR3 length: 13 amino acids. The V and J ends lost 2 bases and 3 bases respectively, with 8 bases between them. CDR3 protein: CASSVQGHYGYTF. The CDR3 DNA is TGTGCCAGCAGCGTCCAGGGTCACTATGGCTACACCTTC.

The chain recombines TRBV21-1 with TRBJ1-5; the table's D gene call, TRBD1, was not cross checked with the DNA. TRBV21-1 is tagged as a pseudogene. This CDR3 region has 20 residues. This CDR3 reads CASSKGLVKVRDRGSWPQHF. CDR3 in DNA: TGTGCCAGCAGCAAAGGTCTAGTGAAAGTGCGGGACAGGGGTTCATGGCCCCAGCATTTT.

In regard to this clone: This CDR3 is also generated by other DNA sequences in the sample. This chain joins TRBV18 and TRBJ1-2, with D possibly being TRBD1 (6 bases). In germline, CDR1 is KGHSH, CDR2 LQKENI. The CDR3 runs 14 residues. The germline V and J ends were trimmed by 9 bases and 10 bases, with 24 bases remaining between them. The CDR3 loop is CASSSGATGSYYTF. The CDR3 DNA follows: TGTGCCAGTTCATCCGGCGCGACAGGATCTTACTACACCTTC.

Points on this clone: At one end, the junction sequence differs from germline, possibly due to a read error. The chain uses TRBV18 and TRBJ2-1, with TRBD2 matching over 12 bases. The CDR3 has 18 amino acids. CDR1 and CDR2 from the germline V gene are KGHSH and LQKENI. CDR3 coding DNA: TGTGCCAGCTCCCCACCAGTATCTAGCGGGGGGGCGTTCGGTGAGCAGTTCTTC. As protein: CASSPPVSSGGAFGEQFF.

CDR3 nucleotides: TGTGCCAGCAGCCCAAAAGCGGGGGCCACGAGCTCCTACAATGAGCAGTTCTTC. Amino acids: CASSPKAGATSSYNEQFF. The chain joins TRBV7-6 to TRBJ2-1; 8 positions match TRBD2. The germline V gene encodes CDR1 SGHVS and CDR2 FNYEAQ. CDR3 length equals 18 residues. Losses at the gene ends were 5 bases for V and 0 bases for J; bases not matched to a gene: 12.

This chain connects TRBV19 to TRBJ2-3; TRBD2 agrees at 11 bases. Germline V gives CDR1 LNHDA, CDR2 SQIVND (reference sequence). The CDR3 loop spans 20 amino acids. V gave up 5 bases and J gave up 2 bases; unmatched junction bases: 18. The chain's CDR3 is CASSPQPTSGVTPITDTQYF. The DNA for the CDR3 is TGTGCCAGTAGTCCCCAACCGACTAGCGGGGTCACTCCCATCACAGATACGCAGTATTTT.

The rearrangement uses TRBV2 and TRBJ1-6; no reliable D call. CDR3 size: 11 residues. Trimming took off 3 bases at V and 9 bases at J, with 3 bases between the two ends. Germline-derived CDR1 and CDR2 are SNHLY and FYNNEI. The CDR3, as DNA: TGTGCCAGCAGTGACATTTCACCCCTCCACTTT. Translating gives CASSDISPLHF.

The chain couples TRBV2 to TRBJ1-5; TRBD1 is a possible D gene (5 bases). The CDR3 is 15 amino acids. V lost 7 bases to trimming and J lost 0 bases, with 13 bases between them. Germline CDR1 and CDR2: SNHLY and FYNNEI. CDR3 amino acids: CASTLGGNSNQPQHF. The DNA of the CDR3 is TGTGCCAGCACCCTTGGGGGGAATAGCAATCAGCCCCAGCATTTT.

The V gene is TRBV11-2, the J gene TRBJ2-5, with D unresolved. Trimming stripped 0 bases from V and 5 bases from J, with 7 bases between. Germline loops: CDR1 SGHAT, CDR2 FQNNGV. This CDR3 region has 13 residues. The CDR3 nucleotides are TGTGCCAGCAGCTTAGATTTCTCCGAGACCCAGTACTTC. Its translation: CASSLDFSETQYF.

The chain links TRBV6-5 to TRBJ2-1, with TRBD1 matching over 9 bases. Germline lookup yields CDR1 MNHEY and CDR2 SVGAGI. Germline trimming cut 0 bases from V and 10 bases from J; bases unmatched to any gene: 10. The CDR3 totals 16 residues. The CDR3 protein is CASSYSKDRGGHEQFF. CDR3 in DNA: TGTGCCAGCAGTTACTCGAAGGACAGGGGCGGTCACGAGCAGTTCTTC.